This TCR beta chain was observed in a study of technical replicates of blood from a handful of donors. This clone has just a few counts. The protocol was immunoSEQ multiplex PCR, while the TCRdb copy is restricted to in-frame clones and leaves out a portion. The sample holds about 93,000 clones, about 96% seen once. Germline V gene lookup returns CDR1 LNHDA and CDR2 SQIVND (reference sequence). There are 13 residues in the CDR3. V gave up 3 bases and J gave up 4 bases; unmatched junction bases: 0. The receptor's source is a human donor in good health. Sequenced material: T cells isolated from PBMCs. This sequence joins TRBV19 and TRBJ1-2; 9 positions agree with TRBD1. The CDR3 loop reads CASSMTGGYGYTF. CDR3 bases: TGTGCCAGTAGTATGACAGGGGGCTATGGCTACACCTTC.